One and the same sample provided the 19 T cell receptor beta chains below, sequenced in a study of T cells in localized non-small cell lung cancer. Profiling relied on immunoSEQ multiplex PCR, and the TCRdb table lists in-frame clones only, not all of them. The sample carries roughly 90,000 clones, just over 90% recorded once. The specimen comprised PBMCs, sampled before any cancer treatment. The origin of the receptors is a woman aged 35-75 years with stage II squamous cell lung carcinoma.

The V gene is TRBV28, the J gene TRBJ1-1; TRBD1 matches at 7 bases. The V gene's germline CDR1 is MDHEN and CDR2 SYDVKM. The CDR3 has 13 amino acids. Trimming at V came to 10 bases and at J to 1 base, leaving 6 bases not matched to a gene. The CDR3 is CAIQGVTNTEAFF. Here the CDR3 DNA reads TGTGCCATTCAGGGGGTCACGAACACTGAAGCTTTCTTT.

The chain has TRBV5-4 and TRBJ1-2; 7 positions agree with TRBD1. CDR3 length: 14 amino acids. The J segment lost 5 bases and the V segment lost 3 bases, leaving 7 bases of the junction unmatched. CDR1 is SGHNT and CDR2 is YYREEE in the germline V gene (reference sequence). CDR3 region: CASSSGDSRYGYTF. In nucleotides, the CDR3 is TGTGCCAGCAGCTCCGGGGACAGCCGATATGGCTACACCTTC. Based on the CDR3 plus reference TRBV5-4 and TRBJ1-2, the full variable domain is ETGVTQSPTHLIKTRGQQVTLRCSSQSGHNTVSWYQQALGQGPQFIFQYYREEENGRGNFPPRFSGLQFPNYSSELNVNALELDDSALYLCASSSGDSRYGYTFGSGTRLTVV.

V gene TRBV28 combines with J gene TRBJ2-5; 7 bases map to TRBD2. Germline CDR1 reads MDHEN; CDR2 reads SYDVKM. This CDR3 is built from 14 residues. V gave up 1 base and J gave up 2 bases; unmatched junction bases: 1. The CDR3, as DNA: TGTGCCAGCAGTTTATTACTAGCGCAAGAGACCCAGTACTTC. Its protein is CASSLLLAQETQYF.

V and J are TRBV7-6 and TRBJ2-1, with 9 bases identical to TRBD2. Germline V gene sequence: CDR1 SGHVS, CDR2 FNYEAQ. V lost 1 base to trimming and J lost 8 bases; unmatched junction nucleotides: 6. The CDR3 loop spans 15 amino acids. The CDR3 loop is CASSLGAGGPDEQFF. CDR3 coding DNA: TGTGCCAGCAGCTTAGGGGCGGGAGGGCCAGATGAGCAGTTCTTC.

V gene TRBV5-6 combines with J gene TRBJ2-7; perhaps D is TRBD1 or TRBD2 (6 bases each). V was trimmed by 0 bases and J by 0 bases, leaving 10 bases between them. Germline CDR1 SGHDT, CDR2 YYEEEE. This CDR3 contains 15 residues. CDR3: CASSLGGGFSYEQYF. The DNA for the CDR3 is TGTGCCAGCAGCTTGGGAGGGGGGTTCTCCTACGAGCAGTACTTC.

This chain connects TRBV2 to TRBJ2-5, with D hard to call. The germline V gene encodes CDR1 SNHLY and CDR2 FYNNEI. This CDR3 is built from 11 residues. Trimming left V 2 bases short and J 6 bases short, with 4 bases between. The CDR3 DNA follows: TGTGCCAGCAGTGAATTAAAGACCCAGTACTTC. Protein: CASSELKTQYF.

This chain connects TRBV5-4 to TRBJ2-2; D unclear. The CDR3 loop spans 13 amino acids. V was shortened by 4 bases and J by 6 bases, with 10 bases between the two germline ends. Germline V lookup: CDR1 SGHNT, CDR2 YYREEE (reference sequence). The CDR3 nucleotides are TGTGCCAGCAGCGCTAGTATGCCCGGGGAGCTGTTTTTT. As protein: CASSASMPGELFF.

The rearrangement joins TRBV5-1 to TRBJ1-1; D possibly corresponds to TRBD1 (5 bases). CDR1 SGHRS and CDR2 YFSETQ come from the germline V gene. V lost 6 bases to trimming and J lost 3 bases, with 12 bases between them. This CDR3 has 13 residues. Here the CDR3 reads CASKAGVDTEAFF. CDR3 DNA sequence: TGCGCCAGCAAGGCGGGGGTCGACACTGAAGCTTTCTTT.

The rearrangement uses TRBV5-4 and TRBJ2-3; TRBD2 matches at 9 bases. CDR3 size: 15 residues. Germline V gene sequence: CDR1 SGHNT, CDR2 YYREEE (reference sequence). V dropped 2 bases and J dropped 5; count of bases not matched to a gene: 6. The CDR3 DNA reads as TGTGCCAGCAGCTTTGGCGGGAGGGCCGGAGATACGCAGTATTTT. Translation: CASSFGGRAGDTQYF.

J is TRBJ1-1 and V is TRBV5-1; 10 bases are shared with TRBD1. With 0 bases clipped from V and 2 bases from J, the junction kept 10 bases outside the gene matches. Germline V lookup: CDR1 SGHRS, CDR2 YFSETQ. The CDR3 sequence is 18 residues long. CDR3 residues: CASSLAGDRGSRNTEAFF. DNA for the CDR3: TGCGCCAGCAGCTTGGCCGGGGACAGGGGAAGCCGAAACACTGAAGCTTTCTTT.

This rearrangement joins TRBV6-1 to TRBJ1-2; TRBD1 might be the D (6 bases). CDR3 length: 14 amino acids. The germline CDR1 and CDR2 sequences are MNHNS and SASEGT. V lost 6 bases to trimming and J lost 0 bases, with 11 bases between them. CDR3 amino acids: CASRWGQTNYGYTF. DNA of the CDR3: TGTGCCAGCAGGTGGGGGCAGACTAACTATGGCTACACCTTC.

The genes are TRBV2 and TRBJ1-2; D unclear. The germline gives CDR1 SNHLY, CDR2 FYNNEI. CDR3 length: 13 residues. V lost 10 bases to trimming and J lost 2 bases, with 14 bases between them. CDR3 amino acids: CATQSNRNYGYTF. The DNA for the CDR3 is TGTGCCACGCAGTCGAACAGAAACTATGGCTACACCTTC.

V usage is TRBV4-2 and J usage is TRBJ1-4; tentative D call: TRBD1 (6 bases). The germline V gene encodes CDR1 LGHNA and CDR2 YNFKEQ. The CDR3 contains 15 residues. Trimming took 1 base from V and 6 from J, leaving 12 bases between them. The CDR3 loop is CASSQAQGSDEKLFF. In nucleotides, the CDR3 is TGTGCCAGCAGCCAAGCCCAGGGGTCGGATGAAAAACTGTTTTTT.

The rearrangement joins TRBV6-5 to TRBJ1-5, with TRBD1 identical over 7 bases. The CDR3 has 14 amino acids. Per the germline V gene, CDR1 is MNHEY and CDR2 is SVGAGI. V lost 5 bases and J lost 4; bases outside the gene matches: 5. DNA of the CDR3: TGTGCCAGCAGTCGGGGACAGATGAATCAGCCCCAGCATTTT. Residues: CASSRGQMNQPQHF.

The gene calls are TRBV12-5 and TRBJ1-5; D may be TRBD1 (5 bases). The ends were cut back, 1 base at V and 5 bases at J, with 6 bases in the middle. The CDR3 runs to 13 residues. The germline V gene encodes CDR1 LGHNT and CDR2 FRNRAP. CDR3 coding DNA: TGTGCTAGTGGTTTGGGACAGTATCAGCCCCAGCATTTT. Translated: CASGLGQYQPQHF.

The V and J genes are TRBV19 and TRBJ1-3; 7 bases fit TRBD1. Germline V CDR1 and CDR2: LNHDA, SQIVND (reference sequence). This CDR3 region has 16 residues. V lost 4 bases, J lost 1 base, and 7 bases stayed unmatched. CDR3 nucleotides: TGTGCCAGTAGTACCAGGGGGGCCGGATCTGGAAACACCATATATTTT. Translation gives CASSTRGAGSGNTIYF.

The V call is TRBV29-1, the J call TRBJ2-1; D ambiguous. Looked up from germline, CDR1 is SQVTM and CDR2 is ANQGSEA. The V and J ends lost 4 bases and 0 bases respectively, with 10 bases between them. The CDR3 length is 14 residues. Written as DNA, the CDR3 is TGCAGCGTTGTTCTGGAGAGCTCCTACAATGAGCAGTTCTTC. Its protein is CSVVLESSYNEQFF.

This chain links TRBV27 with TRBJ1-2; 9 bases are shared with TRBD1. Per germline, CDR1 MNHEY and CDR2 SMNVEV (reference sequence). Trimming cost V 7 bases and J 4 bases; bases outside gene matches: 4. CDR3 length equals 13 residues. The CDR3 spells CASTGDRAYGYTF. Here the CDR3 DNA reads TGTGCCAGCACTGGGGACAGGGCCTATGGCTACACCTTC.

The rearrangement uses TRBV5-1 and TRBJ1-1; no clear D gene. CDR3 length equals 14 residues. V shed 2 bases and J shed 1 base, with 9 bases lying between them. CDR1 is SGHRS, CDR2 YFSETQ, per germline. DNA of the CDR3: TGCGCCAGCAGCTTAGTACGGACGAACACTGAAGCTTTCTTT. Its translation: CASSLVRTNTEAFF.